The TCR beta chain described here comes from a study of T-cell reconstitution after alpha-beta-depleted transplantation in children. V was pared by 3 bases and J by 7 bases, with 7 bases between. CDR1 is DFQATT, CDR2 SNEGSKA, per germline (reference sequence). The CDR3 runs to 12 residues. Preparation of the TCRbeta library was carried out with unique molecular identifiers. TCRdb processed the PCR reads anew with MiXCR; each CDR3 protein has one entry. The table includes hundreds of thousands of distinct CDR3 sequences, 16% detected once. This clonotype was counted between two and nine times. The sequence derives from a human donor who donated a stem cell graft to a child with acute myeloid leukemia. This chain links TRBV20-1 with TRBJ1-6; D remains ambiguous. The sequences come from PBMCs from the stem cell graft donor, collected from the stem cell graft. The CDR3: CSASFRNSPLHF. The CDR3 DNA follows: TGCAGTGCTAGTTTCCGGAATTCACCCCTCCACTTT.